The 18 T cell receptor beta chains reported below all come from one sample, sequenced in a study of blood T cell repertoires in COVID-19. TCRdb keeps only in-frame clones here, not all; method: immunoSEQ multiplex PCR. The data contain about 220,000 clones, 75% to 85% of them seen just once; the ten biggest clones take up 4.5% to 5.5%. What was sequenced was peripheral blood. These TCRs come from a woman in her 70s with COVID-19, enrolled during active disease.

The V call is TRBV6-6, the J call TRBJ2-5; no firm D call. The CDR3 is 14 residues long. CDR1 MNHNY and CDR2 SVGAGI come from the germline V gene (reference sequence). Trimming removed 0 bases from V and 1 base from J, with 6 bases in between. The CDR3 DNA sequence: TGTGCCAGCAGTTACTCGGTGGCCCAAGAGACCCAGTACTTC. Its protein is CASSYSVAQETQYF.

V is TRBV6-4 and J is TRBJ1-2, with TRBD1 as a possible D gene (5 bases). Trimming stripped 7 bases from V and 1 base from J, with 7 bases between. The CDR3 has 12 residues. CDR1 and CDR2 from the germline V gene are MRHNA and SNTAGT. CDR3 loop: CASMGGNYGYTF. The CDR3, as DNA: TGTGCCAGCATGGGGGGTAACTATGGCTACACCTTC.

This sequence joins TRBV6-6 and TRBJ1-1; D may be TRBD1 (6 bases). The CDR3 spans 15 residues. The germline V gene has CDR1 MNHNY and CDR2 SVGAGI (reference sequence). V was clipped by 4 bases and J by 5 bases, with 17 bases between them. The CDR3 DNA follows: TGTGCCAGCAGTTTATGGGGGGGCAAGGGGACTGAAGCTTTCTTT. This encodes CASSLWGGKGTEAFF.

The V gene is TRBV24-1, the J gene TRBJ2-1, with 10 bases aligning to TRBD2. The CDR3 has 16 residues. CDR1 and CDR2 from the germline V gene are KGHDR and SFDVKD. With V trimmed by 2 bases and J by 9 bases, 9 bases remained unmatched. The CDR3 sequence is CATSDSTSGLGGEQFF. The CDR3, as DNA: TGTGCCACCAGTGATTCGACTAGCGGGTTGGGGGGTGAGCAGTTCTTC.

J is TRBJ2-6 and V is TRBV27; the D gene is possibly TRBD1 (5 bases). The germline V gene encodes CDR1 MNHEY and CDR2 SMNVEV (reference sequence). V dropped 3 bases and J dropped 2 bases, with 5 bases sitting between them. The CDR3 is 14 amino acids. The CDR3 loop reads CASSLGPGANVLTF. DNA of the CDR3: TGTGCCAGCAGTTTGGGGCCTGGGGCCAACGTCCTGACTTTC.

This chain links TRBV5-1 with TRBJ2-3, with 14 positions matching TRBD2. The germline gives CDR1 SGHRS, CDR2 YFSETQ. Losses at the gene ends were 4 bases for V and 5 bases for J; bases not matched to a gene: 3. CDR3 size: 15 residues. The CDR3 DNA reads TGCGCCAGCAGCCCAGGACTAGCGGGAGGAGATACGCAGTATTTT. This gives the protein CASSPGLAGGDTQYF.

The chain carries TRBV24-1 and TRBJ2-3; 9 nucleotides match TRBD2. V was pared by 8 bases and J by 4 bases, with 3 bases of the junction left unmatched. Looked up from germline, CDR1 is KGHDR and CDR2 is SFDVKD. The CDR3 contains 13 residues. Here the CDR3 reads CATKGLASDTQYF. Written as DNA, the CDR3 is TGTGCCACCAAGGGACTAGCTTCAGATACGCAGTATTTT.

This clone was seen once. V gene TRBV10-2 combines with J gene TRBJ1-2; 7 bases map to TRBD1. CDR1 is WSHSY, CDR2 SAAADI, per germline. CDR3 length: 14 amino acids. Trimming removed 7 bases from V and 6 bases from J; junction bases left unmatched: 11. The CDR3 sequence: CASKLEGTGDGYTF. CDR3 nucleotides: TGCGCCAGCAAATTGGAGGGAACAGGGGATGGCTACACCTTC.

J is TRBJ2-3 and V is TRBV19; a possible D gene is TRBD1 (5 bases). The V end was cut by 3 bases, the J end by 1 base, with 20 bases between. There are 18 residues in the CDR3. Germline lookup yields CDR1 LNHDA and CDR2 SQIVND (reference sequence). The DNA of the CDR3 is TGTGCCAGTAGTATCTCGACAGTTCTCCCTCGGGGCACAGATACGCAGTATTTT. Residues: CASSISTVLPRGTDTQYF.

For the CDR3, the DNA is TGTGCCAGCAGCTTTCTTATACCCCGGGACAGCGGCTACACCTTC. Protein: CASSFLIPRDSGYTF. The chain couples TRBV7-2 to TRBJ1-2; the match to TRBD1 covers 7 bases. Germline loops: CDR1 SGHTA, CDR2 FQGNSA. Trimming removed 3 bases from V and 8 bases from J; junction bases left unmatched: 12. The CDR3 is 15 residues long.

The chain uses TRBV28 and TRBJ2-3; a possible D gene is TRBD2 (6 bases). V dropped 7 bases and J dropped 2 bases, with 25 bases sitting between them. Per the germline V gene, CDR1 is MDHEN and CDR2 is SYDVKM. The CDR3 runs to 18 residues. For the CDR3, the DNA is TGTGCCAGCAACTTATACGACAGCGGGTCCCCTCTCACAGATACGCAGTATTTT. Translated, it gives CASNLYDSGSPLTDTQYF.

The chain employs TRBV30 and TRBJ1-2; 7 bases fit TRBD1. The germline V gene encodes CDR1 GTSNPN and CDR2 SVGIG (reference sequence). V dropped 1 base and J dropped 7; count of bases not matched to a gene: 0. This CDR3 spans 11 amino acids. CDR3 coding DNA: TGTGCCTGGAGTGACAGGGGTGGCTACACCTTC. It translates to CAWSDRGGYTF.

The DNA for the CDR3 is TGCGCCAGCAGCTTGGGACTAGCGGGAGGGCCGGGGGAGCAGTACTTC. It yields the protein CASSLGLAGGPGEQYF. The chain combines TRBV5-1 with TRBJ2-7; the match to TRBD2 covers 14 bases. The CDR3 extends over 16 amino acids. Germline trimming cut 0 bases from V and 7 bases from J; bases unmatched to any gene: 6. The germline gives CDR1 SGHRS, CDR2 YFSETQ.

The rearrangement uses TRBV7-8 and TRBJ2-1; the D gene is possibly TRBD2 (5 bases). The CDR3 length is 14 residues. Germline loops: CDR1 SGHVS, CDR2 FQNEAQ. V was clipped by 1 base and J by 6 bases, with 10 bases between them. CDR3 loop: CASSLVAGLNEQFF. For the CDR3, the DNA is TGTGCCAGCAGCTTAGTGGCGGGCCTCAATGAGCAGTTCTTC.

This clone has just one count. The rearrangement uses TRBV19 and TRBJ1-6; D gene unclear. The CDR3 covers 14 residues. V dropped 7 bases and J dropped 7 bases, with 14 bases sitting between them. Germline-derived CDR1 and CDR2 are LNHDA and SQIVND (reference sequence). The CDR3 is CASKEGLPNSPLHF. Here the CDR3 DNA reads TGTGCCAGTAAGGAGGGATTACCCAATTCACCCCTCCACTTT.

As concerns this clone: The sample carries other DNA sequences with the same CDR3. This chain connects TRBV5-4 to TRBJ1-3; TRBD1 matches 8 bases. CDR1 and CDR2 (germline): SGHNT, YYREEE (reference sequence). This CDR3 is 15 amino acids long. After removal of 0 bases from V and 2 bases from J, the junction contained 1 base not matched to a gene. For the CDR3, the DNA is TGTGCCAGCAGCTTGGCGACAGGGGCTGGAAACACCATATATTTT. Encoded protein: CASSLATGAGNTIYF.

The chain couples TRBV3-1 (or the pseudogene TRBV3-2) to TRBJ2-6; perhaps TRBD2 as D (6 bases). The CDR3 contains 17 residues. V shed 4 bases and J shed 2 bases, with 15 bases lying between them. Germline assignment: CDR1 LGHDT and CDR2 YNNKEL (reference sequence). CDR3 DNA sequence: TGTGCCAGCAGCCCCAATAGGGGACTTCCTGGGGCCAACGTCCTGACTTTC. This sequence encodes CASSPNRGLPGANVLTF.

To note about this clone: Other DNA sequences in this sample translate to the same CDR3. The chain employs TRBV7-2 and TRBJ1-5; TRBD1 is a possible D gene (5 bases). Germline V lookup: CDR1 SGHTA, CDR2 FQGNSA. V gave up 1 base and J gave up 4 bases, with 11 bases separating them. This CDR3 has 15 amino acids. CDR3: CASSLDRAGNQPQHF. CDR3 bases: TGTGCCAGCAGCTTAGACCGGGCAGGGAATCAGCCCCAGCATTTT. Full variable domain (remainder filled in from reference TRBV7-2 and TRBJ1-5): GAGVSQSPSNKVTEKGKDVELRCDPISGHTALYWYRQSLGQGLEFLIYFQGNSAPDKSGLPSDRFSAERTGGSVSTLTIQRTQQEDSAVYLCASSLDRAGNQPQHFGDGTRLSIL.